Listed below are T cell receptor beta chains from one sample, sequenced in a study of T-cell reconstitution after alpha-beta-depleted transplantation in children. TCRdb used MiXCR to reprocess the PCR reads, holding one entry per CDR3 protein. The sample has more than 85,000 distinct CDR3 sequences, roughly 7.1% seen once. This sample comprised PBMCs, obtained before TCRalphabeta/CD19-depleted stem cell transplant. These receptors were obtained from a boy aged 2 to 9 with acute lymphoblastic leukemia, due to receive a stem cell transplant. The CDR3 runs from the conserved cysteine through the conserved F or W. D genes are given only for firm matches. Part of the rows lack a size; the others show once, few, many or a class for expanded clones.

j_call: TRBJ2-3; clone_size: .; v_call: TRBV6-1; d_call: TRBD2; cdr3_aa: CASSETSGGADTQYF; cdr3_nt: TGTGCCAGCAGTGAAACTAGCGGGGGGGCAGATACGCAGTATTTT
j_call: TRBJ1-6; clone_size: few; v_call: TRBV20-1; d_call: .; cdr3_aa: CSARRQNNSPLHF; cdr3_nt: TGCAGTGCTAGAAGGCAGAATAATTCACCCCTCCACTTT
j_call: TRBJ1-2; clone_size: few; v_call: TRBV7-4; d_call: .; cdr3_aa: CASSLEICTGSYGYTF; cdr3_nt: TGTGCCAGCAGCTTAGAAATTTGTACGGGCAGCTATGGCTACACCTTC
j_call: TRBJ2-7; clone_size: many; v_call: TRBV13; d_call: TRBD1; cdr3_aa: CASSSGQDAYEQYF; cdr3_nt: TGTGCCAGCAGCTCTGGACAGGATGCCTACGAGCAGTACTTC
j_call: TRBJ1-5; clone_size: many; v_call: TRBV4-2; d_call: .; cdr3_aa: CASSSGVNGDQPQHF; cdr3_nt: TGTGCCAGCAGTTCGGGGGTAAATGGGGATCAGCCCCAGCATTTT
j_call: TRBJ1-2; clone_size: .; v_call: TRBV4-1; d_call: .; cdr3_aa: CASSASPYGYTF; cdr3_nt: TGCGCCAGCAGCGCGAGCCCCTATGGCTACACCTTC
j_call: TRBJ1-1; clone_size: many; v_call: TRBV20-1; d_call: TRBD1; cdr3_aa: CSARPGTGDTEAFF; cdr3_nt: TGCAGTGCTAGGCCCGGGACAGGGGACACTGAAGCTTTCTTT
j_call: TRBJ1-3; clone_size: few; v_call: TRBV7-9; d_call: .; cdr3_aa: CASRGDVSGNTIYF; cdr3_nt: TGTGCCAGCAGGGGGGACGTCTCTGGAAACACCATATATTTT
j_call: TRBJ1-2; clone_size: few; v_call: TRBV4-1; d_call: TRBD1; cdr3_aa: CASSQRAGGDYGYTF; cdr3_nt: TGCGCCAGCAGCCAAAGGGCAGGGGGCGACTATGGCTACACCTTC
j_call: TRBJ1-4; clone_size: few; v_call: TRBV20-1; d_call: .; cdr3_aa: CSARLGTFGTNEKLFF; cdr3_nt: TGCAGTGCTAGGTTAGGGACGTTTGGAACTAATGAAAAACTGTTTTTT
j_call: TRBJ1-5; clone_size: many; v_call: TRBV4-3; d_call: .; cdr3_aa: CASSQGRYERAIGNQPQHF; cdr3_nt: TGCGCCAGCAGCCAAGGTCGGTACGAGAGGGCGATAGGCAATCAGCCCCAGCATTTT
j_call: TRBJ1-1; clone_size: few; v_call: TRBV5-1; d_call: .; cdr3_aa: CASSLVGDTEAFF; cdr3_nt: TGCGCCAGCAGCTTGGTCGGAGACACTGAAGCTTTCTTT
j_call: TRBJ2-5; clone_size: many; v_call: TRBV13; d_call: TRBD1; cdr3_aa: CASSSSGTGQETQYF; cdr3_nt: TGTGCCAGCAGCTCTTCCGGGACAGGCCAAGAGACCCAGTACTTC
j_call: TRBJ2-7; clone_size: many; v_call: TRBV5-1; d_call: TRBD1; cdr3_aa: CASSLQGQTYEQYF; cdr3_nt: TGCGCCAGCAGCTTGCAGGGACAGACTTACGAGCAGTACTTC
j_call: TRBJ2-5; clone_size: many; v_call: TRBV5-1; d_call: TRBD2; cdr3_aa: CASSPGTSGEETQYF; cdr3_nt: TGCGCCAGCAGCCCGGGGACTAGCGGGGAGGAGACCCAGTACTTC
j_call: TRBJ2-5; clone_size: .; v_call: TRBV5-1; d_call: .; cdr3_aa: CASSSRNSQQETQYF; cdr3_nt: TGCGCCAGCAGCTCAAGGAACAGTCAGCAAGAGACCCAGTACTTC
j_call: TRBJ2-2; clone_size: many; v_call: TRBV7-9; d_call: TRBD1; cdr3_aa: CASPGTVNTGELFF; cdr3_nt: TGTGCCAGTCCGGGGACAGTGAACACCGGGGAGCTGTTTTTT
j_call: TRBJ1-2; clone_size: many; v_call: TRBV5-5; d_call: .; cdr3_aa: CASTERVDYGYTF; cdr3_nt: TGTGCCAGCACCGAAAGAGTTGACTATGGCTACACCTTC
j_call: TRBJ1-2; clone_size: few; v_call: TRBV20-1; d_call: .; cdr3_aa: CSARDRAVSRSNYGYTF; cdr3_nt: TGCAGTGCTAGAGATAGGGCAGTTTCTCGTTCTAACTATGGCTACACCTTC
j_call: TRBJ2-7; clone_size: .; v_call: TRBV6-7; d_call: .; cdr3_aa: CASRYAPGLISTSYEQYF; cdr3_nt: TGTGCCAGCAGGTATGCCCCCGGACTGATTTCAACTTCCTACGAGCAGTACTTC
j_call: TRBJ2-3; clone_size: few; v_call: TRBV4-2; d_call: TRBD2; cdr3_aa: CASSQDPQRGNTDTQYF; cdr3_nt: TGTGCCAGCAGCCAAGACCCCCAGCGGGGGAACACAGATACGCAGTATTTT
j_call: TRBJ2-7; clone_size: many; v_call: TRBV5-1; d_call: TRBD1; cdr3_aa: CASSSGTGEYEQYF; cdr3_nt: TGCGCCAGCAGCTCCGGGACAGGGGAGTACGAGCAGTACTTC
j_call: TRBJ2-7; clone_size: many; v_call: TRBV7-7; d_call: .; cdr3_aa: CASSLGDTANYEQYF; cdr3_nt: TGTGCTAGCAGCTTAGGGGACACAGCGAACTACGAGCAGTACTTC
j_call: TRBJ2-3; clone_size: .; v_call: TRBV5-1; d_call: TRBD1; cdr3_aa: CASSLREGGPTDTQYF; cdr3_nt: TGCGCCAGCAGCTTGAGGGAAGGGGGCCCCACAGATACGCAGTATTTT
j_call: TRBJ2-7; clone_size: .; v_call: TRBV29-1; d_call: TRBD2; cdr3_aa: CSVERQAGRAYEQYF; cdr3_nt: TGCAGCGTTGAAAGGCAAGCAGGGAGGGCCTACGAGCAGTACTTC
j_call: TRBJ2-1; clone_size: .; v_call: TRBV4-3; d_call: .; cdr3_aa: CASSQDWGRVNEQFF; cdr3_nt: TGCGCCAGCAGCCAAGACTGGGGCAGGGTGAATGAGCAGTTCTTC
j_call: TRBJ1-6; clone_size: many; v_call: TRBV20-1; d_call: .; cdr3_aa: CSARARQNSPLHF; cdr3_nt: TGCAGTGCTAGAGCGCGACAGAATTCACCCCTCCACTTT
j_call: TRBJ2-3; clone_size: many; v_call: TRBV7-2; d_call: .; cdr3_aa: CASSSRWGADTQYF; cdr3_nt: TGTGCCAGCAGCTCTAGGTGGGGGGCAGATACGCAGTATTTT
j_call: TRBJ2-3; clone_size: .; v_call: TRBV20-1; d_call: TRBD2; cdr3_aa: CSARGLAGGDTQYF; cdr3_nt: TGCAGTGCTAGAGGACTAGCGGGGGGGGATACGCAGTATTTT
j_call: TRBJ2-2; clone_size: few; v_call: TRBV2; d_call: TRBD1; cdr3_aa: CASSGRGWTGELFF; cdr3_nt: TGTGCCAGCAGCGGCAGGGGGTGGACCGGGGAGCTGTTTTTT
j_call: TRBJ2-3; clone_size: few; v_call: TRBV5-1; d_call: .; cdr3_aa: CASSLGHTDTQYF; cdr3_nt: TGCGCCAGCAGCTTGGGACACACAGATACGCAGTATTTT
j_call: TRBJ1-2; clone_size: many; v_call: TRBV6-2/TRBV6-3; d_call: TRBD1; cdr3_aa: CASSYRGVYRGAGYTF; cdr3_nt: TGTGCCAGCAGTTACCGCGGAGTTTACAGGGGAGCTGGCTACACCTTC
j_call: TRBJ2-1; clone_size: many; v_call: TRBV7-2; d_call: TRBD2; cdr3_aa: CASSGGLTNEQFF; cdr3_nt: TGTGCCAGCAGCGGGGGACTAACCAATGAGCAGTTCTTC
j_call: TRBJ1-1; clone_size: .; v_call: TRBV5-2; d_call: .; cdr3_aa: CARGPVPLRTEAFF; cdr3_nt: TGTGCCAGGGGCCCCGTGCCCCTCCGCACTGAAGCTTTCTTT